The clone carrying this TCR beta chain is medium-sized (0.01 to 0.1%). Antigen unknown. The sample belongs to a study of cytomegalovirus exposure and HLA in healthy donors. Study-level results: The majority of CMV-associated TCR beta chains were reported as apparently HLA-restricted in a later analysis. V- and J-gene trimming of TCR beta was linked (in a later analysis) to a missense DCLRE1C variant.

Trimming removed 4 bases from V and 3 bases from J, with 16 bases in between. CDR3 length: 16 residues. Per the germline V gene, CDR1 is SEHNR and CDR2 is FQNEAQ (reference sequence). PCR used 60 Vbeta primers and 13 Jbeta primers. The repertoire was sequenced with immunoSEQ multiplex PCR; TCRdb's copy has only in-frame clones and lacks some. The profile shows under 200,000 clones, less than 80% of them singletons. The source material was PBMCs. This receptor was obtained from a woman between 40 and 50 years old in good health and CMV-seronegative. This chain links TRBV7-9 with TRBJ2-1; no clear D. This CDR3 reads CASSSEAVSLYNEQFF. As DNA, the CDR3 is TGTGCCAGCAGCTCAGAGGCAGTCTCCCTCTACAATGAGCAGTTCTTC. The full variable domain, rest sourced from reference TRBV7-9 and TRBJ2-1, is DTGVSQNPRHKITKRGQNVTFRCDPISEHNRLYWYRQTLGQGPEFLTYFQNEAQLEKSRLLSDRFSAERPKGSFSTLEIQRTEQGDSAMYLCASSSEAVSLYNEQFFGPGTRLTVL.